The 16 T cell receptor beta chains reported below all come from one sample, sequenced in a study of shared clonotypes between healthy human individuals. This table comes from immunoSEQ multiplex PCR, and its TCRdb copy is limited to in-frame clones, with some not included. Found here are 1,500,000 or so clones, about 96% of them singletons; the top ten hold approximately 1%. Sequencing input: naive CD4+ T cells sorted from blood. As to subset: CD45RA+ positively selected. The receptors were gathered from a man younger than 40 in good health.

The chain carries TRBV7-2 and TRBJ2-5, with TRBD1 matching over 8 bases. The V gene's germline CDR1 is SGHTA and CDR2 FQGNSA. The trim removed 4 bases at V and 5 bases at J, leaving 6 bases unmatched. CDR3 length: 14 amino acids. DNA for the CDR3: TGTGCCAGCAGCTCCAGAGACAGGGGTGAGACCCAGTACTTC. This translates into CASSSRDRGETQYF.

To note about this clone: The sample has other DNA sequences that encode this CDR3 too. The rearrangement links TRBV27 to TRBJ2-7; no firm D call. The V end was cut by 5 bases, the J end by 3 bases, with 8 bases between. The CDR3 length is 12 residues. Germline V gene lookup returns CDR1 MNHEY and CDR2 SMNVEV (reference sequence). The CDR3: CASSPRSYEQYF. The CDR3 DNA is TGTGCCAGCAGTCCCCGCAGCTACGAGCAGTACTTC.

The gene calls are TRBV6-5 and TRBJ1-2, with no clear D. The V and J ends lost 0 bases and 8 bases respectively, with 13 bases between them. Germline values: CDR1 MNHEY, CDR2 SVGAGI. The length of the CDR3 is 14 residues. DNA for the CDR3: TGTGCCAGCAGTTACTCGAAATGGGAGGGAGGCTACACCTTC. Protein product: CASSYSKWEGGYTF.

J is TRBJ2-1 and V is TRBV5-1; 11 bases are a match to TRBD2. Trimming took 4 bases from V and 5 from J; bases not matched to a gene: 5. This CDR3 spans 15 amino acids. Looked up from germline, CDR1 is SGHRS and CDR2 is YFSETQ. This CDR3 reads CASSPGLAEDNEQFF. The CDR3 bases are TGCGCCAGCAGCCCGGGACTAGCGGAAGACAATGAGCAGTTCTTC.

This sequence joins TRBV7-6 and TRBJ2-3; D uncertain. Germline CDR1 and CDR2: SGHVS and FNYEAQ. This CDR3 has 13 residues. Deletions cut 5 bases from V and 3 bases from J, with 9 bases between. CDR3 amino acids: CASSPFRTDTQYF. In DNA, the CDR3 is TGTGCCAGCAGCCCTTTTAGGACAGATACGCAGTATTTT.

The J gene is TRBJ1-1, the V gene TRBV6-1; D uncertain. CDR3 size: 14 residues. The germline CDR1 and CDR2 sequences are MNHNS and SASEGT. V gave up 2 bases and J gave up 7 bases, with 14 bases separating them. The DNA of the CDR3 is TGTGCCAGCAGTGAATCTGTCCCTGGCGGTGAAGCTTTCTTT. The encoded protein is CASSESVPGGEAFF.

CDR3 in amino acids: CASSMRTPGRELFF. CDR3 DNA sequence: TGCGCCAGCAGCATGCGCACCCCGGGCCGGGAGCTGTTTTTT. The chain uses TRBV5-1 and TRBJ2-2; D not certain. This CDR3 has 14 amino acids. Germline assignment: CDR1 SGHRS and CDR2 YFSETQ. V was shortened by 4 bases and J by 9 bases, with 16 bases between the two germline ends.

The gene calls are TRBV7-9 and TRBJ1-2, with 7 bases lining up with TRBD1. CDR1 and CDR2 (germline): SEHNR, FQNEAQ (reference sequence). The CDR3 is made up of 14 amino acids. V lost 3 bases, J lost 4 bases, and 5 bases stayed unmatched. The chain's CDR3 is CASSFDRDSYGYTF. The CDR3 region has the DNA TGTGCCAGCAGCTTCGACCGGGACAGCTATGGCTACACCTTC.

In this sample, this clone turned up a few times. The genes are TRBV21-1 and TRBJ1-1. TRBV21-1 is given as a pseudogene. The CDR3 has 13 amino acids. Here the CDR3 reads CASSIGGQSEAFF. The CDR3 DNA reads TGTGCCAGCAGCATCGGGGGGCAGTCTGAAGCTTTCTTT.

The chain employs TRBV5-1 and TRBJ1-1, with TRBD1 matching 7 bases. Unmatched junction bases numbered 4, after V lost 5 bases and J lost 0 bases. This CDR3 spans 14 amino acids. Germline lookup yields CDR1 SGHRS and CDR2 YFSETQ. The CDR3 region has the DNA TGCGCCAGCAGACTGGGACAGATGAACACTGAAGCTTTCTTT. Amino acid sequence: CASRLGQMNTEAFF.

The chain combines TRBV9 with TRBJ2-7; 10 bases are shared with TRBD2. The germline CDR1 and CDR2 sequences are SGDLS and YYNGEE. The V segment lost 0 bases and the J segment 2 bases; nucleotides outside the gene matches: 11. The CDR3 has 18 residues. The CDR3 sequence: CASSVDAHPSGRPYEQYF. The CDR3 DNA sequence: TGTGCCAGCAGCGTAGACGCCCATCCTAGCGGGAGACCCTACGAGCAGTACTTC.

Concerning this clone itself: The sample has other DNA sequences that encode this CDR3 too. The chain uses TRBV6-1 and TRBJ2-3; no definite D call. The germline gives CDR1 MNHNS, CDR2 SASEGT. Trimming removed 3 bases at V and 2 bases at J, with 6 bases between. The CDR3 totals 13 residues. The CDR3 sequence: CASSDLYTDTQYF. The CDR3 region has the DNA TGTGCCAGCAGTGATTTATACACAGATACGCAGTATTTT.

The CDR3 DNA reads TGTGCCAGCAGCTTAGCTCGAATTAACAATGAGCAGTTCTTC. It translates to CASSLARINNEQFF. The chain recombines TRBV11-3 with TRBJ2-1; the D is unclear. The CDR3 is 14 residues long. Trimming cost V 1 base and J 5 bases, with 9 bases left between them. CDR1 and CDR2 (germline): SGHNT, YENEEA.

This clone came up once. The DNA of the CDR3 is TGTGCCAGGAGGGACCCTAGCTCCTACAATGAGCAGTTCTTC. Its protein is CARRDPSSYNEQFF. This chain connects TRBV2 to TRBJ2-1; the D gene could be TRBD1 or TRBD2 (5 bases each). The V gene's germline CDR1 is SNHLY and CDR2 FYNNEI. Trimming stripped 9 bases from V and 0 bases from J, with 12 bases between. The CDR3 length is 14 residues.

The V gene is TRBV15, the J gene TRBJ1-4; D may be TRBD1 (5 bases). Trimming removed 2 bases at V and 6 bases at J, with 10 bases between. Germline CDR1 LNHNV, CDR2 YYDKDF (reference sequence). CDR3 length: 14 amino acids. CDR3 in DNA: TGTGCCACCAGCAGACCCCAGGGTCATGAAAAACTGTTTTTT. Its translation is CATSRPQGHEKLFF.

The CDR3 coding sequence is TGTGCCAGCAGTGACAGGGGACTAGCGGGAGTAGAGGGTGAGCAGTTCTTC. Residues: CASSDRGLAGVEGEQFF. This chain connects TRBV6-4 to TRBJ2-1; TRBD2 agrees at 14 bases. J lost 9 bases, V lost 2 bases, and 9 bases had no gene match. The CDR3 is made up of 17 amino acids. From germline, CDR1 is MRHNA and CDR2 SNTAGT.